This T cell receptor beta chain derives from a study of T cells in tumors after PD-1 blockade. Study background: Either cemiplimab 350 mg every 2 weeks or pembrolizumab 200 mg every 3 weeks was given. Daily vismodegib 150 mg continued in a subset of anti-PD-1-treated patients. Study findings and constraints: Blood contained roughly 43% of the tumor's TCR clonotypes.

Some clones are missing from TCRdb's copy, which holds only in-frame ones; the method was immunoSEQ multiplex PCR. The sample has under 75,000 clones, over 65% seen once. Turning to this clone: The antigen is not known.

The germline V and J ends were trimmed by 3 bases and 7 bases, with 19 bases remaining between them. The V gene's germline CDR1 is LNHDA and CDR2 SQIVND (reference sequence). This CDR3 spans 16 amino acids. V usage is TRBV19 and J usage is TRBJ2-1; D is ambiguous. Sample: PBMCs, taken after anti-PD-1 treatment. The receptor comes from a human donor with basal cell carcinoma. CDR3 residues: CASSIVRKSHSNEQFF. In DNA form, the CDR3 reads TGTGCCAGTAGTATTGTCAGAAAGAGCCATTCTAATGAGCAGTTCTTC.